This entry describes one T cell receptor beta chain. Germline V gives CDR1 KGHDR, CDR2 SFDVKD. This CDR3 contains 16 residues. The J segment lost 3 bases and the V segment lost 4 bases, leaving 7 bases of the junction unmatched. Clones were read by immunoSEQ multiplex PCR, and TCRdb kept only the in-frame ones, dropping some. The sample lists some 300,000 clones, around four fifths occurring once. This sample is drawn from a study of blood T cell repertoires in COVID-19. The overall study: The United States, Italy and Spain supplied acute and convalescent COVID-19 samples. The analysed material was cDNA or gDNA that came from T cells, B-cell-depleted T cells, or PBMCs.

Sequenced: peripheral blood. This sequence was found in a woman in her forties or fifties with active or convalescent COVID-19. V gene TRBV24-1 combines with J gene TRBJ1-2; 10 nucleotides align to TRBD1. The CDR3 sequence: CATSDPRDRGHYGYTF. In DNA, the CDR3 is TGTGCCACCAGTGACCCCCGGGACAGGGGACACTATGGCTACACCTTC.